The 26 T cell receptor beta chains given below trace back to one sample, sequenced in a study of neurological immune-mediated disorders. TCRdb analysed the 5' RACE reads with MiXCR anew, one entry per CDR3 protein. Of about 33,000 distinct CDR3 sequences listed, approximately 1.5% were seen once; the top ten hold approximately 9.2%. The sample consisted of PBMCs. The receptors here all came from a woman aged 25-40 years with multiple sclerosis.

This clonotype was seen many times. In DNA, the CDR3 is TGCGCCAGCAGCTTGACAGTAGCCTCCTACGAGCAGTACTTC. Translating gives CASSLTVASYEQYF. The J gene is TRBJ2-7, the V gene TRBV5-1, with D unresolved. The germline CDR1 and CDR2 sequences are SGHRS and YFSETQ. V was clipped by 1 base and J by 0 bases, with 8 bases between them. The CDR3 is 14 residues long. Supplemented by reference TRBV5-1 and TRBJ2-7, the full variable domain reads KAGVTQTPRYLIKTRGQQVTLSCSPISGHRSVSWYQQTPGQGLQFLFEYFSETQRNKGNFPGRFSGRQFSNSRSEMNVSTLELGDSALYLCASSLTVASYEQYFGPGTRLTVT.

This clonotype was recorded at least ten times. The chain joins TRBV20-1 to TRBJ1-6; the match to TRBD1 covers 7 bases. The length of the CDR3 is 17 residues. Per the germline V gene, CDR1 is DFQATT and CDR2 is SNEGSKA (reference sequence). With V trimmed by 6 bases and J by 6 bases, 17 bases remained unmatched. The chain's CDR3 is CSAPGTALSVANSPLHF. CDR3 DNA sequence: TGCAGTGCCCCCGGGACAGCCCTGTCGGTGGCTAATTCACCCCTCCACTTT.

This clonotype was recorded many times. The chain couples TRBV7-9 to TRBJ1-2, with D maybe TRBD1 (6 bases). The CDR3 spans 13 residues. Germline loops: CDR1 SEHNR, CDR2 FQNEAQ (reference sequence). V lost 5 bases and J lost 5, with 12 bases in between. The CDR3 region has the DNA TGTGCCAGCAGCAGGGGGACTGCTTATGGCTACACCTTC. It specifies CASSRGTAYGYTF.

This clonotype was counted many times. This chain connects TRBV27 to TRBJ2-1; TRBD1 might be the D (5 bases). V lost 5 bases, J lost 8 bases, and 19 bases lay in between. The CDR3 is 15 residues long. The germline gives CDR1 MNHEY, CDR2 SMNVEV (reference sequence). CDR3: CASSLGQGTLHEQFF. CDR3 nucleotides: TGTGCCAGCAGTCTGGGGCAGGGCACCCTCCATGAGCAGTTCTTC.

This clonotype was found many times. The chain couples TRBV10-2 to TRBJ2-7; D is ambiguous. This CDR3 has 14 residues. The germline V gene encodes CDR1 WSHSY and CDR2 SAAADI. The V end lost 4 bases, the J end lost 5 bases, and 15 bases lay between the germline ends. The CDR3 loop reads CASSGGRRSNEQYF. The CDR3 nucleotides read TGCGCCAGCAGTGGGGGTCGGAGATCCAACGAGCAGTACTTC.

This clonotype was counted ten times or more. The chain combines TRBV20-1 with TRBJ2-2, with D perhaps given as TRBD1 or TRBD2 (6 bases each). The germline V gene encodes CDR1 DFQATT and CDR2 SNEGSKA (reference sequence). The CDR3 loop spans 14 amino acids. The germline V and J ends were trimmed by 5 bases and 4 bases, with 14 bases remaining between them. CDR3 protein: CSASSGGRTGELFF. CDR3 DNA sequence: TGCAGTGCTTCCTCCGGGGGCCGCACCGGGGAGCTGTTTTTT.

This clonotype appeared many times. The chain employs TRBV20-1 and TRBJ2-5, with TRBD2 as a possible D gene (6 bases). This CDR3 spans 16 amino acids. Looked up from germline, CDR1 is DFQATT and CDR2 is SNEGSKA (reference sequence). Trimming took off 0 bases at V and 5 bases at J, with 19 bases between the two ends. CDR3 nucleotide sequence: TGCAGTGCTAGAGATATGGGAGGCAGGGCGTTGGAGACCCAGTACTTC. This translates into CSARDMGGRALETQYF.

This clonotype was observed many times. The V and J genes are TRBV5-1 and TRBJ2-5; 8 nucleotides agree with TRBD2. Per germline, CDR1 SGHRS and CDR2 YFSETQ. The CDR3 is 17 amino acids. J lost 5 bases, V lost 4 bases, and 16 bases had no gene match. DNA of the CDR3: TGCGCCAGCAGCCCTCTGGTAACCAGCGGGGGCCGGGAGACCCAGTACTTC. Protein: CASSPLVTSGGRETQYF.

This clonotype was observed a few times. The junction departs from the called germline gene at one end, perhaps through a read error. The rearrangement joins TRBV5-6 to TRBJ2-1, with TRBD2 matching 10 bases. The germline V gene has CDR1 SGHDT and CDR2 YYEEEE. The CDR3 spans 12 residues. The DNA of the CDR3 is TGTGACAGCACCACGACTAGCGGGGAGCAGTTCTTC. The encoded protein is CDSTTTSGEQFF.

This clonotype was detected ten times or more. This rearrangement joins TRBV5-1 to TRBJ2-3, with D maybe TRBD1 (5 bases). The CDR3 loop spans 13 amino acids. CDR1 and CDR2 from the germline V gene are SGHRS and YFSETQ. V shed 6 bases and J shed 1 base, with 9 bases lying between them. This CDR3 is CASIRDRTDTQYF. CDR3 DNA sequence: TGCGCCAGCATCAGGGATCGCACAGATACGCAGTATTTT.

At least ten counts were recorded for this clonotype. This sequence joins TRBV7-2 and TRBJ1-4; weak D call: TRBD1 (6 bases). Germline lookup yields CDR1 SGHTA and CDR2 FQGNSA. Deletions cut 4 bases from V and 7 bases from J, with 10 bases between. CDR3 length: 13 amino acids. The CDR3 sequence: CASSYRDGEKLFF. DNA for the CDR3: TGTGCCAGCAGCTACAGGGATGGTGAAAAACTGTTTTTT.

Many counts were recorded for this clonotype. The V gene is TRBV5-1, the J gene TRBJ2-1; D gene ambiguous. V gave up 8 bases and J gave up 10 bases, with 19 bases separating them. The CDR3 extends over 13 amino acids. Germline-derived CDR1 and CDR2 are SGHRS and YFSETQ. The CDR3 protein is CASAPAGGVEQFF. The CDR3, as DNA: TGCGCCAGTGCTCCGGCAGGCGGTGTAGAGCAGTTCTTC.

The table lists this clonotype with many counts. The V call is TRBV12-3 or TRBV12-4, the J call TRBJ1-3; D might be TRBD1 (6 bases). Trimming cost V 5 bases and J 8 bases, with 16 bases left between them. CDR3 size: 14 residues. Written as DNA, the CDR3 is TGTGCCAGCAGTGTCGACAGGCCCGAGGACACCATATATTTT. It translates to CASSVDRPEDTIYF.

This clonotype has a count of ten or more. Since the CDR3 does not end with the conserved phenylalanine or tryptophan, this likely comes from a read error. V usage is TRBV5-1 and J usage is TRBJ2-5; D gene uncertain. V was shortened by 1 base and J by 2 bases, with 6 bases between the two germline ends. This CDR3 comprises 13 residues. CDR1 and CDR2 (germline): SGHRS, YFSETQ. The CDR3 loop is CASSLYGQETQYY. CDR3 nucleotide sequence: TGCGCCAGCAGCTTGTATGGGCAAGAGACCCAGTACTAC.

This clonotype was recorded many times. The V and J genes are TRBV5-1 and TRBJ1-2; tentatively, D is TRBD1 (5 bases). Per germline, CDR1 SGHRS and CDR2 YFSETQ. Between the trimmed V and J ends, which lost 0 bases and 7 bases, there was a span of 10 bases. The CDR3 is 13 residues long. The CDR3 DNA reads TGCGCCAGCAGCTTGGAAGGGGTGAGTGGCTACACCTTC. As protein: CASSLEGVSGYTF. Full variable domain (remainder filled in from reference TRBV5-1 and TRBJ1-2): KAGVTQTPRYLIKTRGQQVTLSCSPISGHRSVSWYQQTPGQGLQFLFEYFSETQRNKGNFPGRFSGRQFSNSRSEMNVSTLELGDSALYLCASSLEGVSGYTFGSGTRLTVV.

At least ten counts were recorded for this clonotype. The rearrangement uses TRBV25-1 and TRBJ1-5; no clear D. Per the germline V gene, CDR1 is MGHDK and CDR2 is SYGVNS. The CDR3 consists of 12 residues. Between the trimmed V and J ends, which lost 1 base and 3 bases, there was a span of 1 base. The CDR3 loop reads CASSESNQPQHF. In nucleotides, the CDR3 is TGTGCCAGCAGTGAATCCAATCAGCCCCAGCATTTT.

This clonotype was seen at least ten times. The V and J genes are TRBV20-1 and TRBJ1-1; no clear D gene. The germline V gene has CDR1 DFQATT and CDR2 SNEGSKA (reference sequence). Trimming shortened V by 5 bases and J by 10 bases, and 14 bases separated the two germline ends. The CDR3 is 11 amino acids. The CDR3 DNA reads TGCAGTGCTCGGGGAAGGGTTGGAGCTTTCTTT. Its protein product is CSARGRVGAFF.

This clonotype came up many times. The chain combines TRBV12-3 or TRBV12-4 with TRBJ2-3; 13 bases are shared with TRBD2. This CDR3 contains 17 residues. J was trimmed by 4 bases and V by 3 bases; bases with no gene match: 7. CDR3 in amino acids: CASSFHLGTSGADTQYF. DNA of the CDR3: TGTGCCAGCAGTTTCCACCTCGGGACTAGCGGGGCAGATACGCAGTATTTT.

This clonotype occurred many times. This chain connects TRBV12-3 or TRBV12-4 to TRBJ1-1; D remains unclear. The CDR3 is 13 amino acids. Trimming took 5 bases from V and 1 from J, leaving 8 bases between them. CDR3 coding DNA: TGTGCCAGCAGTAATACAGCGAACACTGAAGCTTTCTTT. Its translation: CASSNTANTEAFF.

This clonotype came up many times. The V call is TRBV5-1, the J call TRBJ2-2; possible D gene TRBD1, 6 bases. Germline values: CDR1 SGHRS, CDR2 YFSETQ. The CDR3 has 15 residues. V lost 0 bases and J lost 4, with 10 bases in between. The CDR3 loop is CASSLAAGVTGELFF. CDR3 in DNA: TGCGCCAGCAGCTTGGCGGCAGGGGTCACCGGGGAGCTGTTTTTT.

At least ten counts were recorded for this clonotype. This chain joins TRBV7-6 and TRBJ2-2, with a weak D call TRBD1 (5 bases). The CDR3 has 14 amino acids. The germline V gene encodes CDR1 SGHVS and CDR2 FNYEAQ. Trimming cost V 7 bases and J 0 bases, with 9 bases left between them. CDR3 amino acids: CASKPRANTGELFF. The CDR3 DNA reads as TGTGCCAGCAAACCCAGGGCGAACACCGGGGAGCTGTTTTTT.

This clonotype occurred many times. This rearrangement joins TRBV5-1 to TRBJ1-2, with D unclear. The CDR3 loop spans 13 amino acids. The V gene's germline CDR1 is SGHRS and CDR2 YFSETQ. The V gene lost 1 base and the J gene lost 2 bases, with 6 bases spanning the gap. The CDR3 protein is CASSLPGNYGYTF. The CDR3 DNA is TGCGCCAGCAGCTTGCCCGGAAACTATGGCTACACCTTC.

This clonotype was seen many times. This chain connects TRBV20-1 to TRBJ2-7; D unclear. Germline V CDR1 and CDR2: DFQATT, SNEGSKA (reference sequence). The CDR3 loop spans 13 amino acids. Trimming pared 3 bases from V and 2 bases from J, leaving 11 bases between. The CDR3 here is CSASPGPTYEQYF. The CDR3 bases are TGCAGTGCTAGCCCCGGACCTACCTACGAGCAGTACTTC.

This clonotype was seen ten or more times. The chain combines TRBV15 with TRBJ2-1, with 13 bases fitting TRBD2. The CDR3 has 16 amino acids. The germline CDR1 and CDR2 sequences are LNHNV and YYDKDF (reference sequence). V lost 5 bases and J lost 9; bases outside the gene matches: 10. In DNA, the CDR3 is TGTGCCACCAGCGGTATACTAGCGGGGGGGCCTGTTGAGCAGTTCTTC. Translating it yields CATSGILAGGPVEQFF.

This clonotype was picked up many times. The chain is built from TRBV20-1 and TRBJ2-3, with D uncertain. The CDR3 length is 15 residues. V was pared by 4 bases and J by 0 bases, with 14 bases between. The germline CDR1 and CDR2 sequences are DFQATT and SNEGSKA (reference sequence). In DNA form, the CDR3 reads TGCAGTGCTATACGGGCGGCGAGTAGCACAGATACGCAGTATTTT. It specifies CSAIRAASSTDTQYF.

This clonotype was observed at least ten times. The chain couples TRBV5-1 to TRBJ2-4; the D is unclear. Per the germline V gene, CDR1 is SGHRS and CDR2 is YFSETQ. Trimming removed 4 bases from V and 6 bases from J, with 17 bases in between. The CDR3 totals 15 residues. The CDR3: CASSPLTMSGNIQYF. DNA of the CDR3: TGCGCCAGCAGCCCCCTAACAATGTCTGGAAACATTCAGTACTTC.